A selection of T cell receptor beta chains follows, all from one sample in a study of identical twins. TCRdb ran MiXCR on the 5' RACE reads and lists one entry per CDR3 protein. Here the sample spans fewer than 450,000 distinct CDR3 sequences, around 9% being singletons. Specimen: naive T cells sorted from blood. These receptors were obtained from a woman between 45 and 65 years old in good health. Each CDR3 is given with its conserved first and last residue. The D gene is left open where the match is weak. A row's size may be missing; if present it is once, few, many or a size class.

v_call: TRBV6-1
j_call: TRBJ2-7
d_call: TRBD1
clone_size: -
cdr3_nt: TGTGCCAGCAGGGGCCCGGGACAGTATTACGAGCAGTACTTC
cdr3_aa: CASRGPGQYYEQYF

v_call: TRBV7-2
j_call: TRBJ2-3
d_call: TRBD1
clone_size: few
cdr3_nt: TGTGCCAGCAGCTTAGAGACAGGGTTAACAGATACGCAGTATTTT
cdr3_aa: CASSLETGLTDTQYF

v_call: TRBV7-2
j_call: TRBJ1-5
d_call: -
clone_size: many
cdr3_nt: TGTGCCAGCAGCTTAGCTGGACAGTTAAATCAGCCCCAGCATTTT
cdr3_aa: CASSLAGQLNQPQHF

v_call: TRBV28
j_call: TRBJ2-3
d_call: -
clone_size: few
cdr3_nt: TGTGCCAGCAGTAGGGGGTTGGGGCAGTATTTT
cdr3_aa: CASSRGLGQYF

v_call: TRBV12-3/TRBV12-4
j_call: TRBJ1-4
d_call: -
clone_size: -
cdr3_nt: TGTGCCAGCAGCCAAGACGGAGAGGTCAAAAAACTGTTTTTT
cdr3_aa: CASSQDGEVKKLFF

v_call: TRBV12-3/TRBV12-4
j_call: TRBJ1-2
d_call: TRBD1
clone_size: few
cdr3_nt: TGTGCCAGCAGTCCATTCTTCCGGACAGGGGGAGATGGCTACACCTTC
cdr3_aa: CASSPFFRTGGDGYTF

v_call: TRBV6-5
j_call: TRBJ2-2
d_call: -
clone_size: few
cdr3_nt: TGTGCCAGCGGACCGGGACTCCTCTTGTCCGGGGAGCTGTTTTTT
cdr3_aa: CASGPGLLLSGELFF

v_call: TRBV4-1
j_call: TRBJ2-1
d_call: TRBD2
clone_size: many
cdr3_nt: TGCGCCAGCAGCCAAGGGGCGAGGACTAGCTCCTATGAGCAGTTCTTC
cdr3_aa: CASSQGARTSSYEQFF

v_call: TRBV6-5
j_call: TRBJ2-1
d_call: TRBD2
clone_size: -
cdr3_nt: TGTGCCACCTCCCCCTCAGGGCAGATTAGCGGGAGTAGAATGTCCTACAATGAGCAGTTCTTC
cdr3_aa: CATSPSGQISGSRMSYNEQFF

v_call: TRBV7-8
j_call: TRBJ2-5
d_call: -
clone_size: few
cdr3_nt: TGTGCCAGCAGCTTAATTCTCCAAGAGACCCAGTACTTC
cdr3_aa: CASSLILQETQYF

v_call: TRBV5-1
j_call: TRBJ2-1
d_call: TRBD2
clone_size: few
cdr3_nt: TGCGCCAGCAGCTTGATGGGGCGACACCCAGCGGGAGGGTCCCCCCCCTACAATGAGCAGTTCTTC
cdr3_aa: CASSLMGRHPAGGSPPYNEQFF

v_call: TRBV11-1
j_call: TRBJ2-1
d_call: TRBD2
clone_size: many
cdr3_nt: TGTGCCAGCAGCCCGGTAGCGGGAGACCAGTTCTTC
cdr3_aa: CASSPVAGDQFF

v_call: TRBV11-3
j_call: TRBJ2-2
d_call: -
clone_size: -
cdr3_nt: TGTGCCAGCAGCTACGGGATATCGGCCGGGGAGCTGTTTTTT
cdr3_aa: CASSYGISAGELFF

v_call: TRBV4-1
j_call: TRBJ1-1
d_call: TRBD1
clone_size: -
cdr3_nt: TGCGCCAGCAGCCCACGGGACAGGGGGCTGCAGGATGAAGCTTTCTTT
cdr3_aa: CASSPRDRGLQDEAFF

v_call: TRBV4-2
j_call: TRBJ2-1
d_call: TRBD2
clone_size: many
cdr3_nt: TGTGCCAGCAGCCAAGATCTATGGACTAGCGGGAGCAATGAGCAGTTCTTC
cdr3_aa: CASSQDLWTSGSNEQFF

v_call: TRBV11-2
j_call: TRBJ1-2
d_call: -
clone_size: -
cdr3_nt: TGTGCCAGCAGCTTAGACAGGGCGGTCTATGGCTACACCTTC
cdr3_aa: CASSLDRAVYGYTF

v_call: TRBV12-3/TRBV12-4
j_call: TRBJ2-7
d_call: -
clone_size: few
cdr3_nt: TGTGCCAGCAGTAAGACTCAGGGGTTACTGGGGCCCGAGCAGTACTTC
cdr3_aa: CASSKTQGLLGPEQYF

v_call: TRBV7-9
j_call: TRBJ1-1
d_call: -
clone_size: few
cdr3_nt: TGTGCCAGCAGAAATAGCACCCGTGGCAGGGGTTCTGAAGCTTTCTTT
cdr3_aa: CASRNSTRGRGSEAFF

v_call: TRBV5-6
j_call: TRBJ1-5
d_call: -
clone_size: few
cdr3_nt: TGTGCCAGCAGCGATAACAGGGCCAATCAGCCCCAGCATTTT
cdr3_aa: CASSDNRANQPQHF

v_call: TRBV18
j_call: TRBJ2-2
d_call: -
clone_size: few
cdr3_nt: TGTGCCAGCTCAGCCATCCAGGGGAACACCGGGGAGCTGTTTTTT
cdr3_aa: CASSAIQGNTGELFF

v_call: TRBV10-3
j_call: TRBJ2-4
d_call: -
clone_size: many
cdr3_nt: TGTGCCATCAGTGATCCCAATCTAGCCAAAAACATTCAGTACTTC
cdr3_aa: CAISDPNLAKNIQYF

v_call: TRBV7-9
j_call: TRBJ2-7
d_call: TRBD2
clone_size: -
cdr3_nt: TGTGCCAGCAGCTTGGGCCTGGGACTAGCGGGAACCGAGCAGTACTTC
cdr3_aa: CASSLGLGLAGTEQYF

v_call: TRBV7-9
j_call: TRBJ2-1
d_call: TRBD2
clone_size: few
cdr3_nt: TGTGCCAGCAGCTTCCCGACTAGCGGGAGGCAGAATGAGCAGTTCTTC
cdr3_aa: CASSFPTSGRQNEQFF

v_call: TRBV6-1
j_call: TRBJ2-3
d_call: -
clone_size: -
cdr3_nt: TGTGCCAGCAGGGAAGCGGTGGGCACAGATACGCAGTATTTT
cdr3_aa: CASREAVGTDTQYF

v_call: TRBV27
j_call: TRBJ2-1
d_call: -
clone_size: -
cdr3_nt: TGTGCCAGCAGTTTCGATCCTCCTAGCGCGCCTTTGGACAATGAGCAGTTCTTC
cdr3_aa: CASSFDPPSAPLDNEQFF

v_call: TRBV28
j_call: TRBJ1-2
d_call: TRBD1
clone_size: few
cdr3_nt: TGTGCCGAAGGGGGCAGAAACTATGGCTACACCTTC
cdr3_aa: CAEGGRNYGYTF

v_call: TRBV7-9
j_call: TRBJ2-3
d_call: TRBD2
clone_size: -
cdr3_nt: TGTGCCGGAGGCGGACTAGCGGGAAGTAGCACAGATACGCAGTATTTT
cdr3_aa: CAGGGLAGSSTDTQYF

v_call: TRBV7-2
j_call: TRBJ2-3
d_call: -
clone_size: many
cdr3_nt: TGTGCCAGCAGCCCGATTCGACTACTGGAGGGGGGGCCCCGTACGCAGTATTTT
cdr3_aa: CASSPIRLLEGGPRTQYF

v_call: TRBV5-1
j_call: TRBJ2-1
d_call: -
clone_size: few
cdr3_nt: TGCGCCAGCTCCTCCCTGGAGGCTGTTGGGGAGCAGTTCTTC
cdr3_aa: CASSSLEAVGEQFF

v_call: TRBV5-1
j_call: TRBJ1-1
d_call: -
clone_size: few
cdr3_nt: TGCGCCAGCAGCCATACAGGTTATATCGACGCTGAAGCTTTCTTT
cdr3_aa: CASSHTGYIDAEAFF

v_call: TRBV21-1
j_call: TRBJ2-5
d_call: -
clone_size: few
cdr3_nt: TGTGCCAGCAGCAAAGGAGCGACTAGCGGCAAAGAGACCCAGTACTTC
cdr3_aa: CASSKGATSGKETQYF

v_call: TRBV6-5
j_call: TRBJ2-1
d_call: TRBD2
clone_size: many
cdr3_nt: TGTGCCAGCAGTTCCCAGCGGGGCCGTCTCGATGAGCAGTTCTTC
cdr3_aa: CASSSQRGRLDEQFF

v_call: TRBV20-1
j_call: TRBJ2-1
d_call: -
clone_size: many
cdr3_nt: TGCAGTGCTATGCCTGCCGCCTCCTACAATGAGCAGTTCTTC
cdr3_aa: CSAMPAASYNEQFF